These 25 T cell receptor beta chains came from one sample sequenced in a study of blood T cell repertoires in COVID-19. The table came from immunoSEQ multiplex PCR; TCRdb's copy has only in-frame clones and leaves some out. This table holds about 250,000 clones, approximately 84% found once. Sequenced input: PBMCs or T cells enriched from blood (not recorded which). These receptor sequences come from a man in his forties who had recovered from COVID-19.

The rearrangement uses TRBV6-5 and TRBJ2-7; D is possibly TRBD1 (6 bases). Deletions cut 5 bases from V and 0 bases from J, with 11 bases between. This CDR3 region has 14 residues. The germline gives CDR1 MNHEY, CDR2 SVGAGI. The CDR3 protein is CASSQRGYSYEQYF. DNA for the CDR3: TGTGCCAGCAGTCAAAGGGGGTACTCCTACGAGCAGTACTTC.

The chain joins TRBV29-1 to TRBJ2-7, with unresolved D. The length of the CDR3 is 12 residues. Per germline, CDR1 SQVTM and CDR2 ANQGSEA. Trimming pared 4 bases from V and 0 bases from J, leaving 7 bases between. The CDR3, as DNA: TGCAGCGTTGGACACCTCTCCTACGAGCAGTACTTC. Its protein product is CSVGHLSYEQYF.

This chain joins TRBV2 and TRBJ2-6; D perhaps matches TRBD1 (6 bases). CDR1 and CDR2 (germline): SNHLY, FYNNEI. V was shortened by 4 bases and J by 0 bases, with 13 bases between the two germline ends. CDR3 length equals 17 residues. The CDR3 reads CASSAGQIHSGANVLTF. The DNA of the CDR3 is TGTGCCAGCAGTGCTGGACAGATCCACTCTGGGGCCAACGTCCTGACTTTC.

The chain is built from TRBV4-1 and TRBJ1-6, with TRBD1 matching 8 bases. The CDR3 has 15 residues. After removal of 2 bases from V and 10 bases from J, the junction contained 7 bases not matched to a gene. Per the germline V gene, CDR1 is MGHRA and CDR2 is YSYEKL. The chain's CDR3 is CASSQPGTGPSPLHF. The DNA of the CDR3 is TGCGCCAGCAGCCAACCAGGGACAGGTCCCTCACCCCTCCACTTT.

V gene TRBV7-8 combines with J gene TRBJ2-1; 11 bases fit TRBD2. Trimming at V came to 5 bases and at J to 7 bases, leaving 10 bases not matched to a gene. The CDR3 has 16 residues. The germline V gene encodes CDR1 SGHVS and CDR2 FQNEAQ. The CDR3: CASSLDRLAGRNEQFF. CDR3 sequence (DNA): TGTGCCAGCAGCCTTGACAGACTAGCGGGACGGAATGAGCAGTTCTTC.

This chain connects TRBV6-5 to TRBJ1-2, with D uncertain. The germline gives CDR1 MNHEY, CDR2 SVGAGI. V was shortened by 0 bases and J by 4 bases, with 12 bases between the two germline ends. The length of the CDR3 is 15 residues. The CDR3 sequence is CASSYSLEGAYGYTF. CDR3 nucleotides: TGTGCCAGCAGTTACTCTTTGGAGGGAGCCTATGGCTACACCTTC.

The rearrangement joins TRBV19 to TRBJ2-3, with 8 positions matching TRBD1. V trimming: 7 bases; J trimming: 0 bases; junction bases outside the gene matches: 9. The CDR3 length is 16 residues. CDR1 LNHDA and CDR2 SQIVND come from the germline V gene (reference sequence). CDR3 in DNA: TGTGCCAGTACCAACCCGGGACAGGAAAGCACAGATACGCAGTATTTT. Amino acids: CASTNPGQESTDTQYF.

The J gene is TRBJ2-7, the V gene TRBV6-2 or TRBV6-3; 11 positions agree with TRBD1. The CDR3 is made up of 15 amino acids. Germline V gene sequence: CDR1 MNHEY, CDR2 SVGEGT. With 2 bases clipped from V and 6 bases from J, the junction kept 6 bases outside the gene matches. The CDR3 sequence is CASSYGTGGIGEQYF. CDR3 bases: TGTGCCAGCAGTTACGGGACAGGGGGTATCGGCGAGCAGTACTTC.

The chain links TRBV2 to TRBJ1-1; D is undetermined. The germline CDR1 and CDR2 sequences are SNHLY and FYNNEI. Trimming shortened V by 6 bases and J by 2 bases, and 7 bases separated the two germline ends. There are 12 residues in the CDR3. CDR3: CASRAVNTEAFF. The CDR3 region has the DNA TGTGCCAGCAGGGCAGTCAACACTGAAGCTTTCTTT.

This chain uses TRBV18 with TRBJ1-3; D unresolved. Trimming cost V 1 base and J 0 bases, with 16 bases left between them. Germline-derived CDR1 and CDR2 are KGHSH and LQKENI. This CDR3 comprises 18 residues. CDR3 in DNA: TGTGCCAGCTCACCACGCACAGCCGAAACGTACTCTGGAAACACCATATATTTT. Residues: CASSPRTAETYSGNTIYF.

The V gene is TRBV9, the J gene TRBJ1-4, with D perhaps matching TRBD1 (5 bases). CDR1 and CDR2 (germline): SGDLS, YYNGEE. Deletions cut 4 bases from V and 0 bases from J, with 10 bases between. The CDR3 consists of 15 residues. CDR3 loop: CASSNGHPTNEKLFF. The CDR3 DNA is TGTGCCAGCAGCAACGGACATCCAACTAATGAAAAACTGTTTTTT. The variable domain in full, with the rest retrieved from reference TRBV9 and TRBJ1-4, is DSGVTQTPKHLITATGQRVTLRCSPRSGDLSVYWYQQSLDQGLQFLIQYYNGEERAKGNILERFSAQQFPDLHSELNLSSLELGDSALYFCASSNGHPTNEKLFFGSGTQLSVL.

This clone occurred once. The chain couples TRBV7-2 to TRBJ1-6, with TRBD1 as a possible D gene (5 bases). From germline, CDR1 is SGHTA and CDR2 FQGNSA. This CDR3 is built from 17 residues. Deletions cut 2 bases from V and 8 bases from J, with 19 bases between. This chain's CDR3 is CASSLLSAWGGDSPLHF. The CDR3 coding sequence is TGTGCCAGCAGCTTATTATCCGCGTGGGGGGGGGATTCACCCCTCCACTTT.

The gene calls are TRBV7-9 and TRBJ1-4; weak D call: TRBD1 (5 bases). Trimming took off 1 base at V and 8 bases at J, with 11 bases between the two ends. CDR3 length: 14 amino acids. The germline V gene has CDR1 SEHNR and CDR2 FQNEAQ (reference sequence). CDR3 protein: CASSLGGRGEKLFF. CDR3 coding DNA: TGTGCCAGCAGCTTAGGGGGCCGGGGGGAAAAACTGTTTTTT.

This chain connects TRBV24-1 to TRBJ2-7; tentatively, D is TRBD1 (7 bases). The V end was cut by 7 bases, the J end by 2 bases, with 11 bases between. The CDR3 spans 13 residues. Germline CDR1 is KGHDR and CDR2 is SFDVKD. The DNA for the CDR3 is TGTGCCACCAGCAGGGGGGCCGCCTACGAGCAGTACTTC. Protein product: CATSRGAAYEQYF.

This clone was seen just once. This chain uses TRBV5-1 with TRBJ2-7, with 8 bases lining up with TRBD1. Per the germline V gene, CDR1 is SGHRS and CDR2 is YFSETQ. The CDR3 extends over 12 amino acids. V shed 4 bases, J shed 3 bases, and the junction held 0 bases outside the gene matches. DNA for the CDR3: TGCGCCAGCAGCGGACAGGGCTACGAGCAGTACTTC. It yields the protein CASSGQGYEQYF. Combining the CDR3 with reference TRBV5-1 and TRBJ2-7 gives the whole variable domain KAGVTQTPRYLIKTRGQQVTLSCSPISGHRSVSWYQQTPGQGLQFLFEYFSETQRNKGNFPGRFSGRQFSNSRSEMNVSTLELGDSALYLCASSGQGYEQYFGPGTRLTVT.

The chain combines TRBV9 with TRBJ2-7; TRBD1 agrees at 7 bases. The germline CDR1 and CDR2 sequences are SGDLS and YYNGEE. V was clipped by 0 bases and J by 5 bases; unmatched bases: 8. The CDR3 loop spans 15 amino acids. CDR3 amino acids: CASSVVSGGLDEQYF. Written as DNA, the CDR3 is TGTGCCAGCAGCGTAGTTTCAGGGGGTCTGGACGAGCAGTACTTC.

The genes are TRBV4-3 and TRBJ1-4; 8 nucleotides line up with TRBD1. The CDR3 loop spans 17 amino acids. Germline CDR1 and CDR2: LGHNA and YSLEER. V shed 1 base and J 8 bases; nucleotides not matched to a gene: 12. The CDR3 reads CASSQVVMGQAGEKLFF. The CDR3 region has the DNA TGCGCCAGCAGCCAAGTTGTAATGGGACAGGCGGGAGAAAAACTGTTTTTT.

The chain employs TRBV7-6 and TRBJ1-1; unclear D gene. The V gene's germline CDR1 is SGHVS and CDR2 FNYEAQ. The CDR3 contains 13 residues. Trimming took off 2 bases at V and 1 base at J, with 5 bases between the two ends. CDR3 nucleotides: TGTGCCAGCAGCTTAAGCTCGAACACTGAAGCTTTCTTT. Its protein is CASSLSSNTEAFF.

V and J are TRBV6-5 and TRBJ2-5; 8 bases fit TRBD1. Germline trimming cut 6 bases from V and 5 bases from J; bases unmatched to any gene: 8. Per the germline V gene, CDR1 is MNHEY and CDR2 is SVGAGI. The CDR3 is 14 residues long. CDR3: CASRPTGVPETQYF. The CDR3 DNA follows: TGTGCCAGCAGACCGACAGGGGTTCCTGAGACCCAGTACTTC.

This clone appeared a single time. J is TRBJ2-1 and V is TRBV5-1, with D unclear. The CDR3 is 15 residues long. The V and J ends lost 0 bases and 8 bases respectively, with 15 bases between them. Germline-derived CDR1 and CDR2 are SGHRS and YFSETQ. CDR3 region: CASSLDSASRDEQFF. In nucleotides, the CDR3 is TGCGCCAGCAGCTTGGATTCAGCCAGCCGGGATGAGCAGTTCTTC. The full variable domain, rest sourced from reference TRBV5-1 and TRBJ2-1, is KAGVTQTPRYLIKTRGQQVTLSCSPISGHRSVSWYQQTPGQGLQFLFEYFSETQRNKGNFPGRFSGRQFSNSRSEMNVSTLELGDSALYLCASSLDSASRDEQFFGPGTRLTVL.

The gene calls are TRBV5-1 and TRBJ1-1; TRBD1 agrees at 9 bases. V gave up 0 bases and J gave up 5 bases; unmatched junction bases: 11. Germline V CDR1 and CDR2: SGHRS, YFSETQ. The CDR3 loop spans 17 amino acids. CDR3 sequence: CASSLAGGTGISTEAFF. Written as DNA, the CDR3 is TGCGCCAGCAGCTTGGCGGGGGGGACAGGGATTTCGACTGAAGCTTTCTTT.

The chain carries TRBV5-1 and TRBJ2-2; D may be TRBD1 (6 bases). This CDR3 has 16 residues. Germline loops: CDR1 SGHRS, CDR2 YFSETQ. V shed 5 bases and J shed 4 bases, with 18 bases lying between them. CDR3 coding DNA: TGCGCCAGCAGAACTGGGTCAGGGGTTGGCACCGGGGAGCTGTTTTTT. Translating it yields CASRTGSGVGTGELFF.

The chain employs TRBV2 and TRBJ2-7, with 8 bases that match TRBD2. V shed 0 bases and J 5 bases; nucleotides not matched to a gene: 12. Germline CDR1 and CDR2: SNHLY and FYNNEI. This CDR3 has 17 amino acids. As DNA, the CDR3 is TGTGCCAGCAGTGAAGCGCTTCTTGCGGGAGGATCCCACGAGCAGTACTTC. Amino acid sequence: CASSEALLAGGSHEQYF.

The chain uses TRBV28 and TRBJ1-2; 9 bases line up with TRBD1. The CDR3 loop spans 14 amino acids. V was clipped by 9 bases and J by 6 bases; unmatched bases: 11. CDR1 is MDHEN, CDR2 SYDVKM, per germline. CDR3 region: CASNWDRVSDGYTF. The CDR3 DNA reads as TGTGCCAGTAATTGGGACAGGGTCTCGGATGGCTACACCTTC.

CDR3 coding DNA: TGTGCCAGCAGCCACCGGACAGCCTACAATGAGCAGTTCTTC. This encodes CASSHRTAYNEQFF. The rearrangement uses TRBV11-3 and TRBJ2-1; D possibly corresponds to TRBD1 (6 bases). The CDR3 extends over 14 amino acids. V lost 5 bases, J lost 2 bases, and 10 bases lay in between. The germline V gene encodes CDR1 SGHNT and CDR2 YENEEA.